The rows below give T cell receptor beta chains drawn from one sample of a study of OX40 agonist ivuxolimab in advanced cancers. The table came from immunoSEQ multiplex PCR; TCRdb's copy has only in-frame clones and leaves some out. The sample has around 77,000 clones; under 90% are singletons. The specimen comprised CD4+ or CD8+ T cells sorted from blood, sampled in a trial of the OX40 agonist ivuxolimab. Receptors originate from an adult with an advanced solid tumor such as melanoma, head and neck, liver or kidney cancer. Each CDR3 is given with its conserved first and last residue. D genes are given only for firm matches. Clone sizes are given selectively: once, few, many, or a class where the clone is expanded.

j_call	cdr3_length	v_call	clone_size	d_call	cdr3_aa	cdr3_nt
TRBJ2-3	15	TRBV9	-	-	CASSVGGPSTDTQYF	TGTGCCAGCAGCGTAGGGGGGCCTAGCACAGATACGCAGTATTTT
TRBJ1-1	15	TRBV5-1	-	-	CASSLSGSQTSEAFF	TGCGCCAGCAGCCTTTCCGGGTCCCAAACATCTGAAGCTTTCTTT
TRBJ2-7	13	TRBV28	-	-	CASSNRALGEQYF	TGTGCCAGCAGTAACAGGGCCTTGGGCGAGCAGTACTTC
TRBJ1-1	17	TRBV7-8	-	-	CASSLPLTRRMNTEAFF	TGTGCCAGCAGCTTACCCTTGACGCGGCGGATGAACACTGAAGCTTTCTTT
TRBJ1-2	15	TRBV6-1	few	-	CASSEGPGPNYGYTF	TGTGCCAGCAGTGAAGGTCCGGGACCTAACTATGGCTACACCTTC
TRBJ1-2	16	TRBV19	-	-	CASSELSGRGNYGYTF	TGTGCCAGTAGTGAGCTGTCGGGCAGGGGTAACTATGGCTACACCTTC
TRBJ2-5	15	TRBV5-6	-	-	CASSLVGVLEETQYF	TGTGCCAGCAGCTTGGTAGGGGTCCTCGAGGAGACCCAGTACTTC
TRBJ1-2	16	TRBV5-8	-	TRBD1	CASGLAGTGGRSGYTF	TGTGCCAGCGGCCTGGCCGGGACAGGGGGAAGGAGCGGCTACACCTTC
TRBJ1-2	11	TRBV20-1	-	-	CSVPKESGYTF	TGCAGTGTCCCGAAAGAGTCTGGCTACACCTTC
TRBJ1-1	16	TRBV5-5	-	-	CASSLGEGEGNTEAFF	TGTGCCAGCAGCTTGGGGGAGGGCGAGGGGAACACTGAAGCTTTCTTT
TRBJ2-1	15	TRBV29-1	once	-	CSGNPGTPSYNEQFF	TGCAGCGGCAACCCGGGGACCCCTTCCTACAATGAGCAGTTCTTC
TRBJ2-7	17	TRBV28	-	TRBD2	CASSLFEGGTSGSRQYF	TGTGCCAGCAGCCTTTTTGAGGGTGGGACTAGCGGGAGTCGTCAGTACTTC
TRBJ1-5	14	TRBV28	-	-	CASSLAGAGQPQHF	TGTGCCAGCAGTTTAGCTGGGGCTGGGCAGCCCCAGCATTTT
TRBJ1-1	14	TRBV28	-	-	CASSPVGGMSEAFF	TGTGCCAGCAGTCCCGTTGGGGGAATGAGTGAAGCTTTCTTT
TRBJ2-4	12	TRBV29-1	-	TRBD1	CSVSQDRGIQYF	TGCAGCGTTTCCCAGGACAGGGGCATTCAGTACTTC
TRBJ2-7	14	TRBV7-9	-	TRBD2	CASSLAGSSYEQYF	TGTGCCAGCAGTTTAGCGGGTAGCTCCTACGAGCAGTACTTC
TRBJ1-5	15	TRBV5-1	-	TRBD1	CASSLVSGGGQPQHF	TGCGCCAGCAGCTTGGTGTCAGGGGGCGGTCAGCCCCAGCATTTT
TRBJ2-2	16	TRBV5-1	-	TRBD1	CASSYRDRGDTGELFF	TGCGCCAGCAGCTACCGGGACAGGGGGGACACCGGGGAGCTGTTTTTT
TRBJ2-1	14	TRBV5-1	-	-	CASSLAVPVLEQFF	TGCGCCAGCAGCTTGGCCGTTCCAGTGCTTGAGCAGTTCTTC
TRBJ1-1	13	TRBV7-9	-	-	CASSLEGGNSVFF	TGTGCCAGCAGCTTAGAGGGAGGGAACTCTGTTTTCTTT
TRBJ2-1	15	TRBV5-4	-	TRBD1	CASSAPGTGINEQFF	TGTGCCAGCAGCGCACCCGGGACAGGGATTAATGAGCAGTTCTTC
TRBJ1-4	14	TRBV15	-	-	CATSRAVAVEKLFF	TGTGCCACCAGCAGAGCGGTGGCGGTCGAAAAACTGTTTTTT
TRBJ1-1	14	TRBV6-5	-	-	CASSPGSGTAEAFF	TGTGCCAGCAGCCCCGGTTCCGGCACGGCTGAAGCTTTCTTT
TRBJ2-5	15	TRBV7-2	-	-	CASSLDPRFQETQYF	TGTGCCAGCAGCTTAGATCCGAGATTCCAAGAGACCCAGTACTTC
TRBJ2-3	18	TRBV19	-	TRBD2	CASSRHRGAGGRTDTQYF	TGTGCCAGTAGTAGGCACCGTGGGGCGGGGGGCCGGACAGATACGCAGTATTTT